This T cell receptor beta chain stems from a study of siplizumab effects on memory and regulatory T cells. Findings of the study overall: Roughly 75-96% of dividing CD4+ or CD8+ clones were without an attributable naive or memory phenotype. Siplizumab significantly reduced alloreactive sequences traceable to unstimulated CD4+ memory cells. The apparent diversity of naive T cells exceeded that of memory cells, and naive T cells seemed to make a major contribution to the alloresponse.

Profiling relied on immunoSEQ multiplex PCR, and the TCRdb table lists in-frame clones only, not all of them. The data contain 85,000 to 130,000 clones, more than 85% of them singletons. Per the germline V gene, CDR1 is ENHRY and CDR2 is SYGVKD. With V trimmed by 4 bases and J by 1 base, 7 bases remained unmatched. CDR3 size: 15 residues. Concerning this clone itself: Its antigen is unknown.

V and J are TRBV10-3 and TRBJ2-7; 7 nucleotides line up with TRBD1. The sequenced sample consisted of Tregs sorted from blood. The receptor comes from a human donor in good health. The CDR3 bases are TGTGCCATCAGTGCTTCAGGGGGTAATTCCTACGAGCAGTACTTC. Its translation: CAISASGGNSYEQYF.